This T cell receptor (beta chain) derives from a study of blood T cells in healthy people across ages. Sample-barcoded 5' priming and a J-beta primer mix drove a second PCR of about 6 to 11 cycles. TCRdb re-called the 5' RACE reads with MiXCR, one entry per CDR3 protein. The sample consists of approximately 770,000 distinct CDR3 sequences, 58% of them appearing once. The specimen was blood. This TCR came from a man younger than 40 in good health.

This chain's CDR3 is CSVEDRLVRGYEQYF. CDR3 coding DNA: TGCAGCGTTGAAGATAGACTAGTCAGGGGGTACGAGCAGTACTTC. The V gene is TRBV29-1, the J gene TRBJ2-4; maybe TRBD1 (7 bases). The last part of the DNA fits TRBJ2-7 better; the J call may be wrong. The CDR3 has 15 residues. Germline values: CDR1 SQVTM, CDR2 ANQGSEA.